Listed below are T cell receptor beta chains from one sample, sequenced in a study of blood T cell repertoires in COVID-19. TCRdb's table, derived via immunoSEQ multiplex PCR, lists solely in-frame clones and lacks some. Of about 150,000 clones listed, 65% to 85% were seen once; the top ten hold approximately 15%. The sample comprised peripheral blood. These receptors all stem from a woman of 80 years or more with acute or convalescent COVID-19. Each CDR3 is given without its conserved first and last residue.

v_call cdr3_aa
TRBV5-8 ASTLRTSGRGEETQY
TRBV9 ASSVNRGKFA
TRBV3-1/TRBV3-2 ASSQGLGRGQETQY
TRBV9 ASSVGGSFTDTQY
TRBV28 ASSLALRTQH
TRBV7-2 ASSLTSGGLINNEQF
TRBV18 ASSPSAYEQY
TRBV30 AWSGQGDSPLH
TRBV2 ASSFGQNTEAF
TRBV3-1/TRBV3-2 ASSQGPTGDYGYT
TRBV7-2 ASSLYGQGLGTEAF
TRBV10-2 ASSEGKAETQY
TRBV2 ARNREGLNTEAF
TRBV7-9 ASSLAKVSGSLSYNEQF
TRBV6-5 ASSYSFSVETQY
TRBV18 ASSLRNLNNEQF
TRBV2 ASRLQDSTYEQY
TRBV4-2 ASSQGLSQGVSEAF
TRBV7-8 ASSLDRGRVQY
TRBV14 ASSREGGRYGYT
TRBV5-1 ASSPRVAGGDNEQF
TRBV4-2 ASSQLDRTGELF
TRBV5-1 ASSRGQDNEKLF
TRBV11-2 ASSSQGDRAYEQY
TRBV11-2 ASSKNRGTDTQY
TRBV30 AWSGTGGSTDTQY
TRBV2 ASSERYNQPQH
TRBV2 ASSQTDISSAEAF
TRBV6-5 ASSQRRDGYT
TRBV30 AWSKRYNEQF
TRBV20-1 SASAMRLMNTEAF
TRBV29-1 SVGAGGGGTQY
TRBV12-5 ASGTNTGPTEAF
TRBV18 ASSMETYSGYT
TRBV6-4 ASSDPRRGEQF
TRBV7-9 ASRRGEETQY
TRBV24-1 ATSDFRAGVMNEQF
TRBV7-9 ASSFRDRAYNEQF
TRBV7-9 ASSFPHEDGEKLF
TRBV5-1 ASSLAWTGPGGEQY
TRBV6-2/TRBV6-3 ASSYPRVGMTASYEQY
TRBV6-4 ASSDSGGGNQPQH
TRBV5-6 ASSLNQGGYEKLF
TRBV30 AWRRFNYGYT
TRBV5-5 ASSFLDRYESLH
TRBV19 ASSYGTGDYEQY
TRBV11-2 ASSARYQETQY
TRBV7-9 ASSSGTGAYGYT
TRBV29-1 SVVQGGTEAF
TRBV5-4 ASSLASGGLLDTGELF
TRBV28 ASRGGTGSSYEQY
TRBV6-1 ASSEALRRGRLMNTEAF
TRBV29-1 GSGQNQETQY
TRBV18 ASSPPGELF
TRBV5-1 ASSPTVQETQY
TRBV29-1 SVGQGLSSYNEQF
TRBV19 ATARDRDEKLF
TRBV5-1 ASSGTDALSYGYT
TRBV5-4 ASSLWHLNTEAF